This passage covers 14 T cell receptor beta chains from one sample sequenced in a study of blood T cell repertoires in COVID-19. Measured with immunoSEQ multiplex PCR; TCRdb has only the in-frame clones, and not every one. Of 200,000 to 300,000 clones in the sample, roughly 84% were seen once. Sequencing was done on a sample of peripheral blood. Receptors originate from a human donor in a cohort sampled during active COVID-19.

V usage is TRBV5-1 and J usage is TRBJ1-3, with a tentative D call TRBD1 (5 bases). V gave up 1 base and J gave up 4 bases, with 9 bases separating them. CDR1 SGHRS and CDR2 YFSETQ come from the germline V gene. This CDR3 has 14 amino acids. This CDR3 reads CASSLSGFGNTIYF. CDR3 nucleotides: TGCGCCAGCAGCTTGTCAGGGTTCGGAAACACCATATATTTT.

The chain uses TRBV6-5 and TRBJ1-2, with a tentative D call TRBD1 (6 bases). Germline V CDR1 and CDR2: MNHEY, SVGAGI. The CDR3 runs 13 residues. V lost 6 bases and J 7 bases, leaving 15 bases between the germline ends. The CDR3 reads CASSFNRESGYTF. CDR3 nucleotides: TGTGCCAGCAGCTTTAACAGGGAGAGTGGCTACACCTTC.

The rearrangement links TRBV12-3 or TRBV12-4 to TRBJ2-7, with D perhaps matching TRBD1 (5 bases). Trimming cost V 5 bases and J 6 bases, with 8 bases left between them. This CDR3 spans 11 amino acids. The CDR3 region is CASSNRFEQYF. The CDR3 nucleotides read TGTGCCAGCAGTAACAGGTTCGAGCAGTACTTC.

The chain has TRBV6-6 and TRBJ1-2; 7 nucleotides align to TRBD1. Germline values: CDR1 MNHNY, CDR2 SVGAGI (reference sequence). V gave up 7 bases and J gave up 4 bases; unmatched junction bases: 6. The CDR3 runs to 13 residues. For the CDR3, the DNA is TGTGCCAGCATCCAGACAGGGAGCTATGGCTACACCTTC. Translating gives CASIQTGSYGYTF.

The chain combines TRBV3-1 (or the pseudogene TRBV3-2) with TRBJ2-1; tentatively, D is TRBD2 (6 bases). CDR1 and CDR2 from the germline V gene are LGHDT and YNNKEL (reference sequence). Between the trimmed V and J ends, which lost 4 bases and 7 bases, there was a span of 20 bases. The CDR3 runs 16 residues. The CDR3, as DNA: TGTGCCAGCAGCCCCCTAACTAGCCCCCTCTCGAATGAGCAGTTCTTC. The encoded protein is CASSPLTSPLSNEQFF.

This clone was found many times. The V call is TRBV28, the J call TRBJ1-1; maybe TRBD1 (5 bases). The V gene lost 5 bases and the J gene lost 4 bases, with 23 bases spanning the gap. CDR3 length equals 17 residues. The germline gives CDR1 MDHEN, CDR2 SYDVKM. The CDR3, as DNA: TGTGCCAGCAGTCCCCTACTTTCGACAGCCGGGGGCACTGAAGCTTTCTTT. This translates into CASSPLLSTAGGTEAFF.

The V call is TRBV4-2, the J call TRBJ1-1; 8 nucleotides match TRBD1. Germline V gives CDR1 LGHNA, CDR2 YNFKEQ. J gave up 1 base and V 3 bases, and 4 bases lay outside the gene matches. The CDR3 contains 15 residues. CDR3 residues: CASSQQGAGNTEAFF. DNA of the CDR3: TGTGCCAGCAGCCAGCAGGGGGCGGGGAACACTGAAGCTTTCTTT.

The CDR3 is CAISVSQGAPKAFF. The CDR3 DNA reads TGTGCCATCAGTGTCTCTCAGGGGGCCCCGAAAGCTTTCTTT. This chain uses TRBV10-3 with TRBJ1-1; 8 bases are shared with TRBD1. V gave up 4 bases and J gave up 9 bases; unmatched junction bases: 10. Per germline, CDR1 ENHRY and CDR2 SYGVKD. The CDR3 runs to 14 residues.

This chain connects TRBV5-1 to TRBJ2-7; tentatively, D is TRBD1 (5 bases). Trimming removed 0 bases at V and 0 bases at J, with 13 bases between. Germline V gene lookup returns CDR1 SGHRS and CDR2 YFSETQ. The CDR3 spans 16 residues. The CDR3: CASSLEVTTVSYEQYF. The CDR3 DNA sequence: TGCGCCAGCAGCTTGGAAGTGACGACAGTCTCCTACGAGCAGTACTTC.

Here the CDR3 DNA reads TGTGCCAGCAGCTTAGACCCCCCCTCTTTAGCGGGAGAAAACATTCAGTACTTC. Its translation is CASSLDPPSLAGENIQYF. The genes are TRBV7-2 and TRBJ2-4; 9 nucleotides line up with TRBD2. V shed 1 base, J shed 5 bases, and the junction held 12 bases outside the gene matches. This CDR3 is built from 18 residues. Germline CDR1 is SGHTA and CDR2 is FQGNSA. Complete variable domain (other parts from reference TRBV7-2 and TRBJ2-4): GAGVSQSPSNKVTEKGKDVELRCDPISGHTALYWYRQSLGQGLEFLIYFQGNSAPDKSGLPSDRFSAERTGGSVSTLTIQRTQQEDSAVYLCASSLDPPSLAGENIQYFGAGTRLSVL.

The chain's CDR3 is CASSSGSYNYGYTF. The CDR3 DNA is TGTGCCAGCAGCTCAGGGTCCTATAACTATGGCTACACCTTC. J is TRBJ1-2 and V is TRBV7-2; a weak D match, TRBD1 (5 bases). Germline V gene data show CDR1 as SGHTA and CDR2 as FQGNSA. Trimming removed 4 bases from V and 1 base from J, with 10 bases in between. CDR3 length: 14 residues.

The chain is built from TRBV12-3 or TRBV12-4 and TRBJ1-2; tentative D call: TRBD1 (5 bases). The CDR3 contains 13 residues. V was shortened by 5 bases and J by 1 base, with 8 bases between the two germline ends. The CDR3 DNA reads as TGTGCCAGCAGTCCGACAGATAACTATGGCTACACCTTC. Protein: CASSPTDNYGYTF.

The chain combines TRBV6-5 with TRBJ1-1, with D uncertain. Looked up from germline, CDR1 is MNHEY and CDR2 is SVGAGI. V was shortened by 2 bases and J by 4 bases, with 8 bases between the two germline ends. This CDR3 comprises 13 residues. The CDR3 nucleotides are TGTGCCAGCAGTTACCGGGTGGGCACTGAAGCTTTCTTT. This encodes CASSYRVGTEAFF.

The rearrangement joins TRBV7-9 to TRBJ2-2, with TRBD2 as a possible D gene (5 bases). Germline lookup yields CDR1 SEHNR and CDR2 FQNEAQ (reference sequence). V gave up 3 bases and J gave up 6 bases, with 11 bases separating them. The CDR3 loop spans 14 amino acids. The CDR3 coding sequence is TGTGCCAGCAGCTTGACTAATCGTCCCGGGGAGCTGTTTTTT. This sequence encodes CASSLTNRPGELFF. The variable domain in full, completed from reference TRBV7-9 and TRBJ2-2, reads DTGVSQNPRHKITKRGQNVTFRCDPISEHNRLYWYRQTLGQGPEFLTYFQNEAQLEKSRLLSDRFSAERPKGSFSTLEIQRTEQGDSAMYLCASSLTNRPGELFFGEGSRLTVL.